This T cell receptor (beta chain) is drawn from a study of early T cells in non-severe SARS-CoV-2 infection. The V end was cut by 5 bases, the J end by 5 bases, with 21 bases between. The CDR3 totals 16 residues. The V gene's germline CDR1 is SGHNT and CDR2 YENEEA. TCRdb itself ran the 5' RACE reads through MiXCR, one entry per CDR3 protein. The top ten clones hold under 3% of a sample with almost 85,000 distinct CDR3 sequences, roughly 12% of them seen once. The sample holds a few counts of this clonotype. The origin of this receptor is an adult who was a healthcare worker with PCR-confirmed SARS-CoV-2 infection or an uninfected control (not recorded which). The gene calls are TRBV11-3 and TRBJ2-5; perhaps TRBD2 as D (7 bases). Sequencing input: whole blood. As DNA, the CDR3 is TGTGCCAGCAGCCCCTCCGGCGGGGGCCCGGGGGAGACCCAGTACTTC. Its protein is CASSPSGGGPGETQYF.